This TCR beta chain was sequenced in a study of blood T cell repertoires in COVID-19. Looking at the study overall: From T cells, B-cell-depleted T cells, or PBMCs came the material, which was cDNA or gDNA.

V lost 3 bases and J lost 3, with 14 bases in between. Germline loops: CDR1 KGHSH, CDR2 LQKENI. This CDR3 has 15 amino acids. Study processing details: Counts of nucleated cells, estimated from reference gene primer amplification, were obtained. The repertoire was sequenced with immunoSEQ multiplex PCR; TCRdb's copy has only in-frame clones and lacks some. D and trimming were read from the DNA, whereas the V and J calls and clone size are those reported in that table. Of under 120,000 clones listed, roughly 80% are singletons. Sequencing was done on a sample of peripheral blood. The chain recombines TRBV18 with TRBJ1-2; weak D call: TRBD1 (6 bases). The sequence came from a man in his 70s with active or convalescent COVID-19. The CDR3 nucleotides read TGTGCCAGCTCACCGCGGCTGAAGGGGGACTATGGCTACACCTTC. Translated, it gives CASSPRLKGDYGYTF.